This T cell receptor (beta chain) derives from a study of CXCR3-negative and CXCR3-positive naive CD8 T cells (dated by TCRdb to between 2019 and 2020). Describing the broader study: In total, approximately 140 million TRB reads were obtained, or roughly 1.5 +/- 0.3 million reads per library. Diversity and physicochemical repertoire analyses covered over 10 donors pooled from two independent experiments. The TRBV-TRBJ cluster analysis covered naive subsets from about 5 donors and memory cells from 3 donors. The study at large found these results: Freshly isolated PBMCs were used for most assays because CXCR3 expression partially decreased after cryopreservation. TRB CDR3s from CXCR3-positive naive cells showed higher hydrophobicity (lower Kidera factor 4), lower energy, and higher strength and volume indices than CXCR3-negative naive cells. Similar TRBV-TRBJ usage was shown by naive CXCR3-negative and CXCR3-positive cells from the same donor, whereas distinct patterns were shown by memory cells. Because surface CD5, which is linked to self-reactivity in mice, was comparable between the naive subsets, TCR interaction strength was also inferred from the physicochemical properties of TRB CDR3s. Both naive subsets had comparably high repertoire diversity, while memory CD8+ T cells had much lower repertoire diversity.

The CDR3 spans 11 residues, from the cysteine through the phenylalanine. The DNA is not on file. Each CD8+ T cell subset was flow-sorted in triplicate, and approximately 280,000 cells per subset were placed directly into RLT lysis buffer. To exclude memory contaminants, naive CD8+ T cells were stringently defined as CD45RO-CCR7+CD27+CD95-. Using standard density gradient centrifugation, peripheral blood mononuclear cells were isolated from buffy coats. Naive CXCR3-negative and CXCR3-positive CD8+ T cells were flow-sorted on a FACSAria III. Total RNA was extracted from sorted cells with an RNeasy Mini Kit. The instrument given in TCRdb is NextSeq 550. The Human TCR Profiling Kit (MiLaboratory) was used to make UMI-labeled 5' RACE TRB cDNA libraries. The full amount of extracted RNA was used for cDNA synthesis, and the full amount of resulting cDNA was used for PCR amplification. Libraries were prepared in parallel with an identical number of PCR cycles. The study's processing was this. With a requirement of at least two reads per UMI, MIGEC and MiXCR extracted about 50,000 +/- 10,000 unique UMI-labeled TRB cDNA molecules per library. On average, about 40,000 +/- 10,000 functional in-frame TRB CDR3 nucleotide clonotypes lacking stop codons were found per library. After each sample was downsampled to 5000 UMI-labeled TRB molecules, VDJtools was used to calculate diversity metrics such as normalized Shannon-Wiener and Chao1. VDJtools computed clonotype-size-weighted physicochemical properties of the central five CDR3 residues: interaction energy, strength, volume and Kidera factor 4. The reads, reprocessed by TCRdb, yield one row per CDR3 protein sequence and no DNA. These V and J calls are TCRdb output, not the study's own analysis. The table of this sample itemizes around 60,000 distinct CDR3 sequences. Clones ranked in the top ten supply roughly 0.58% of the sample.

With respect to this clonotype: What this receptor recognizes is not known.

This receptor was taken from a human donor in good health. Some clones in this sample may be carry-over from other donors' samples. Recombination connected TRBV12-3 or TRBV12-4 to TRBJ1-2. Material for sequencing was naive CXCR3+ CD8+ T cells from blood. The cell subset or site label for this specimen denotes: CD45RO-CCR7+CD27+CD95- naive CD8+ T cells expressing CXCR3 (TNR3+). The CDR3 region reads CASSSIYGYTF.